This section outlines one T cell receptor beta chain sequence together with its context. This specimen belongs to a study of blood T cell repertoires in COVID-19. Some clones are missing from TCRdb's copy, which holds only in-frame ones; the method was immunoSEQ multiplex PCR. Among around 310,000 clones listed, approximately 88% were seen once. CDR3 length: 14 amino acids. V was shortened by 1 base and J by 7 bases, with 13 bases between the two germline ends. CDR1 and CDR2 from the germline V gene are SGHTA and FQGTGA. The genes are TRBV7-3 and TRBJ2-5; a possible D gene is TRBD1 (5 bases). This TCR was recovered from a man aged 25 to 45 who had recovered from COVID-19. The specimen sequenced was PBMCs or T cells enriched from blood (not recorded which). The CDR3 nucleotides read TGTGCCAGCAGCTTAAATTCTCAGGGCGGGACCCAGTACTTC. Its translation: CASSLNSQGGTQYF.